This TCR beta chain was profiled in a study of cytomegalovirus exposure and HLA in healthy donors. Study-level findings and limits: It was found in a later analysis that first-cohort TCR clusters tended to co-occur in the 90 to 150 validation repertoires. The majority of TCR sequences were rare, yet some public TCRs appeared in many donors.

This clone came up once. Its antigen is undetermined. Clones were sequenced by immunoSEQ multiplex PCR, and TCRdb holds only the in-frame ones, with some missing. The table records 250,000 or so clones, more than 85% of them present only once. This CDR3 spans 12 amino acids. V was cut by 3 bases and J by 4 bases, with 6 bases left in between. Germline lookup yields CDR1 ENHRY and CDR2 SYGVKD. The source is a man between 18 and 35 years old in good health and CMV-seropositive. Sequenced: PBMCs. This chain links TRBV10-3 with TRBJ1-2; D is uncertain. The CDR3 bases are TGTGCCATCAGTGACAATGGCTATGGCTACACCTTC. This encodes CAISDNGYGYTF.